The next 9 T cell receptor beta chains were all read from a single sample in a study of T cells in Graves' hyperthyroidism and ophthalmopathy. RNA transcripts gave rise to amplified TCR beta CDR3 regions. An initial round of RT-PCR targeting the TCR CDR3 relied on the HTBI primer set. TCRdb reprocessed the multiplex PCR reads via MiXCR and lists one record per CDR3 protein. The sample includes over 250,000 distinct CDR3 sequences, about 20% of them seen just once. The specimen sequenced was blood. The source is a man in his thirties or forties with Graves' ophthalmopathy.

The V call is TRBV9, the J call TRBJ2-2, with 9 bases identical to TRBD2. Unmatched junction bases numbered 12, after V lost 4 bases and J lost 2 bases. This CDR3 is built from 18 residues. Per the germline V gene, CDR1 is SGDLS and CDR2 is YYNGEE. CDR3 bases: TGTGCCAGCAGCCCCTTAGCGGGAGCACGACTTAACACCGGGGAGCTGTTTTTT. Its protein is CASSPLAGARLNTGELFF.

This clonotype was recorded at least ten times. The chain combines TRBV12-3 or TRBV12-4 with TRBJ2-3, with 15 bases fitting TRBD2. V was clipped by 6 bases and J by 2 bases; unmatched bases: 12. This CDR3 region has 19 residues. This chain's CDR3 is CASSPGTSGRIKFTDTQYF. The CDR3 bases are TGTGCCAGCAGCCCCGGGACTAGCGGGAGGATAAAGTTCACAGATACGCAGTATTTT.

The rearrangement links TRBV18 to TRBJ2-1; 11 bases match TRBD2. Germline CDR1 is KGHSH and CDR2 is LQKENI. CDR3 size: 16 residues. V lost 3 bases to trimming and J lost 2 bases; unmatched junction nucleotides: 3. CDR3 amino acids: CASSPGTSGPYNEQFF. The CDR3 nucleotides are TGTGCCAGCTCACCTGGGACTAGCGGCCCCTACAATGAGCAGTTCTTC.

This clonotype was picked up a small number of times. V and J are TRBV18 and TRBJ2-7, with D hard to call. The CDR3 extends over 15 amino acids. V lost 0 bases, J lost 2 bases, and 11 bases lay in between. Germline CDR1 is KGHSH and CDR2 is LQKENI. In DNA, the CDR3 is TGTGCCAGCTCACCACCTAAGCCCTTAACCTACGAGCAGTACTTC. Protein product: CASSPPKPLTYEQYF.

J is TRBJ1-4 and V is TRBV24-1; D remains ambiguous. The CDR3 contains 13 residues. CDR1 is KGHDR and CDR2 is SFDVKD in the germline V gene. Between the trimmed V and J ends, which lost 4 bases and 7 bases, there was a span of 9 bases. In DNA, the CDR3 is TGTGCCACCAGTGAGGCTCCAGGTGAAAAACTGTTTTTT. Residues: CATSEAPGEKLFF.

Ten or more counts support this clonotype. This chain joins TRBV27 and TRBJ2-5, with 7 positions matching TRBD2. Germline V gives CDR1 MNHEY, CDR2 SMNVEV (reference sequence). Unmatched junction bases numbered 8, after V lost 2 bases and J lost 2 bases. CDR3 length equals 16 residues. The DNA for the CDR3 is TGTGCCAGCAGTTTAATTGGCCTAGCGGAACAAGAGACCCAGTACTTC. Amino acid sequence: CASSLIGLAEQETQYF.

CDR3 protein: CASSTLAGGPSYNEQFF. As DNA, the CDR3 is TGTGCCAGCAGTACCCTAGCGGGAGGGCCTAGTTACAATGAGCAGTTCTTC. V and J are TRBV28 and TRBJ2-1; 12 bases line up with TRBD2. With V trimmed by 5 bases and J by 4 bases, 9 bases remained unmatched. Per the germline V gene, CDR1 is MDHEN and CDR2 is SYDVKM. The CDR3 sequence is 17 residues long.

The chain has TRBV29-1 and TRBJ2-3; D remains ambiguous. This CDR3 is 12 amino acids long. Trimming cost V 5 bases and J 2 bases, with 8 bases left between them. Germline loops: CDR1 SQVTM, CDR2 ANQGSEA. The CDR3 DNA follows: TGCAGCGTTTCGCAGAACACAGATACGCAGTATTTT. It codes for CSVSQNTDTQYF.

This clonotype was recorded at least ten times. The CDR3 spells CASSNSRDRENIQYF. As DNA, the CDR3 is TGTGCCAGCAGCAACAGCCGGGACAGGGAAAACATTCAGTACTTC. This chain joins TRBV11-3 and TRBJ2-4; 9 bases are shared with TRBD1. The CDR3 length is 15 residues. V shed 5 bases, J shed 5 bases, and the junction held 7 bases outside the gene matches. Germline CDR1 reads SGHNT; CDR2 reads YENEEA.